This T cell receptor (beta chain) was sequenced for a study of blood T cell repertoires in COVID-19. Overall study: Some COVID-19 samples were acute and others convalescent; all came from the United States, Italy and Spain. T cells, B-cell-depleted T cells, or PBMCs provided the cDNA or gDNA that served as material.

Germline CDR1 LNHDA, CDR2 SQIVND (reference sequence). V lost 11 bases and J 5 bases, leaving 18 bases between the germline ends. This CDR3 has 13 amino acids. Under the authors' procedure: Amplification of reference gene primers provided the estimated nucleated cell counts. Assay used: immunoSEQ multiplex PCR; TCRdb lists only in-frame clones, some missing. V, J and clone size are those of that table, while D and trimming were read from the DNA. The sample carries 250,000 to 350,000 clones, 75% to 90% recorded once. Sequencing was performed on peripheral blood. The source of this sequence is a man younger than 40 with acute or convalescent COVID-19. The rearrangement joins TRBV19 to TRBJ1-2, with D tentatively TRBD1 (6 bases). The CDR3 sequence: CASNSWDTYGYTF. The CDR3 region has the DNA TGTGCCTCTAACAGTTGGGACACGTATGGCTACACCTTC.